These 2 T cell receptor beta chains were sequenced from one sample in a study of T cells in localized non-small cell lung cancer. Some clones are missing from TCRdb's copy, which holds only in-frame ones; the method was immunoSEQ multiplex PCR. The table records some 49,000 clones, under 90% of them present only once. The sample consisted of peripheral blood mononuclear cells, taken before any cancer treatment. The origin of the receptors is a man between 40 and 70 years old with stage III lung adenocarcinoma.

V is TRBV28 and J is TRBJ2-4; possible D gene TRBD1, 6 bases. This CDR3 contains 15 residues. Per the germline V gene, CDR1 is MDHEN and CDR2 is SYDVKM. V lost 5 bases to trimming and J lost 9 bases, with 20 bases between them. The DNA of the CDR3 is TGTGCCAGCAGTGGACAAGGACAGTGGGAGAGCATTCAGTACTTC. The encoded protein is CASSGQGQWESIQYF.

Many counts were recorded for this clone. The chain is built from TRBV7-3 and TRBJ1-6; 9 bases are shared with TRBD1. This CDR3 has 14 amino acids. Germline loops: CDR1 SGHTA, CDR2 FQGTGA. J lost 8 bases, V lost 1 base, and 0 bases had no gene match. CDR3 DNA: TGTGCCAGCAGCTTAAACAGGGGGCATTCACCCCTCCACTTT. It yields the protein CASSLNRGHSPLHF. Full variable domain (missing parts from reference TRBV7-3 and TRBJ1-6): GAGVSQTPSNKVTEKGKYVELRCDPISGHTALYWYRQSLGQGPEFLIYFQGTGAADDSGLPNDRFFAVRPEGSVSTLKIQRTERGDSAVYLCASSLNRGHSPLHFGNGTRLTVT.